A single sample gave rise to the 7 T cell receptor beta chains below, sequenced in a study of beta chain features in type 1 diabetes (dated by TCRdb to the late 2010s). Libraries were built with the immunoSEQ multiplex PCR assay. All of the isolated RNA was reverse transcribed with the High Capacity cDNA Reverse Transcription Kit, so expressed TCRB transcripts were sequenced. TCRdb took this table from immuneACCESS and kept in-frame rearrangements with V and J called. Such tables lack part of the clones; where checked against another copy, unresolved V genes explain under half of the gap, and the rest is unexplained. The sample includes about 900,000 clones, with around a sixth observed a single time. The ten biggest clones cover around 0.02% of the sample. Sequencing was performed on naive CD4+ T cells from blood. This sample's cell subset or site label indicates: true naive CD4+ T cells. These receptors were collected from a woman younger than 35 in good health.

A remark on this clone: This specimen includes other DNA sequences encoding the same CDR3. V gene TRBV9 combines with J gene TRBJ2-1; D is unresolved. Germline V gene sequence: CDR1 SGDLS, CDR2 YYNGEE. The length of the CDR3 is 15 residues. The V end lost 0 bases, the J end lost 1 base, and 8 bases lay between the germline ends. CDR3 bases: TGTGCCAGCAGCGTAGTAGCAGGTTCCTACAATGAGCAGTTCTTC. Residues: CASSVVAGSYNEQFF.

The genes are TRBV18 and TRBJ2-3; 7 bases are a match to TRBD1. The length of the CDR3 is 13 residues. Unmatched junction bases numbered 1, after V lost 3 bases and J lost 4 bases. In germline, CDR1 is KGHSH, CDR2 LQKENI. The CDR3 nucleotides are TGTGCCAGCTCACCGACAGGGCCAGATACGCAGTATTTT. Its protein is CASSPTGPDTQYF.

The chain has TRBV28 and TRBJ2-7, with TRBD2 identical over 8 bases. CDR3 length: 15 amino acids. Trimming removed 2 bases from V and 2 bases from J; junction bases left unmatched: 5. CDR1 is MDHEN and CDR2 is SYDVKM in the germline V gene. CDR3: CASSLASGFTYEQYF. CDR3 DNA: TGTGCCAGCAGTTTAGCTAGCGGGTTCACCTACGAGCAGTACTTC.

To note about this clone: With a much larger clone just one base away, this may be a read error. Other DNA sequences in this sample translate to the same CDR3. V usage is TRBV11-2 and J usage is TRBJ2-3; D gene uncertain. Trimming shortened V by 3 bases and J by 0 bases, and 1 base separated the two germline ends. This CDR3 has 12 amino acids. From germline, CDR1 is SGHAT and CDR2 FQNNGV. The CDR3 protein is CASSFSTDTQYF. The CDR3 bases are TGTGCCAGCAGCTTTAGCACAGATACGCAGTATTTT.

For this clone: Other DNA variants within this sample encode the same CDR3. The gene calls are TRBV15 and TRBJ2-5, with D tentatively TRBD2 (5 bases). The CDR3 consists of 13 residues. Trimming took off 0 bases at V and 4 bases at J, with 6 bases between the two ends. CDR1 and CDR2 (germline): LNHNV, YYDKDF (reference sequence). CDR3 amino acids: CATSRDRGETQYF. CDR3 DNA: TGTGCCACCAGCAGAGATCGGGGAGAGACCCAGTACTTC. The variable domain in full, completed from reference TRBV15 and TRBJ2-5, reads DAMVIQNPRYQVTQFGKPVTLSCSQTLNHNVMYWYQQKSSQAPKLLFHYYDKDFNNEADTPDNFQSRRPNTSFCFLDIRSPGLGDTAMYLCATSRDRGETQYFGPGTRLLVL.

This chain joins TRBV5-5 and TRBJ2-7; D is unclear. The V gene lost 0 bases and the J gene lost 2 bases, with 3 bases spanning the gap. Germline CDR1 is SGHKS and CDR2 is YYEKEE (reference sequence). The CDR3 contains 12 residues. The DNA for the CDR3 is TGTGCCAGCAGCTTGGCTGCCTACGAGCAGTACTTC. Residues: CASSLAAYEQYF. The full variable domain, in which reference TRBV5-5 and TRBJ2-7 provide the parts outside the CDR3, is DAGVTQSPTHLIKTRGQQVTLRCSPISGHKSVSWYQQVLGQGPQFIFQYYEKEERGRGNFPDRFSARQFPNYSSELNVNALLLGDSALYLCASSLAAYEQYFGPGTRLTVT.

The table lists this clone with a few counts. This chain uses TRBV27 with TRBJ1-1, with D unclear. The CDR3 runs to 14 residues. V was shortened by 0 bases and J by 1 base, with 6 bases between the two germline ends. Germline CDR1 MNHEY, CDR2 SMNVEV (reference sequence). Here the CDR3 DNA reads TGTGCCAGCAGTTTATCGAGGCCGAACACTGAAGCTTTCTTT. It translates to CASSLSRPNTEAFF.